Shown below are 13 T cell receptor beta chains from a single sample sequenced in a study of shared clonotypes between healthy human individuals. Using immunoSEQ multiplex PCR, the repertoire was profiled, and TCRdb retains in-frame clones only, with some absent. The sample comprises 170,000 or so clones, around 63% of which are singletons, and more than 9% rests with the top ten. Sequencing was carried out using memory CD4+ T cells sorted from blood. Documented subset: CD45RA-negative fraction. Every receptor here comes from a man younger than 45 in good health.

V and J are TRBV6-6 and TRBJ2-5; 9 bases are shared with TRBD1. CDR1 is MNHNY and CDR2 is SVGAGI in the germline V gene (reference sequence). With 1 base clipped from V and 9 bases from J, the junction kept 3 bases outside the gene matches. This CDR3 is built from 13 residues. The CDR3 loop is CASSYYGQGPQYF. The CDR3 region has the DNA TGTGCCAGCAGTTACTACGGACAGGGGCCCCAGTACTTC.

V is TRBV11-2 and J is TRBJ2-1, with TRBD1 identical over 7 bases. The CDR3 covers 14 residues. V lost 4 bases to trimming and J lost 10 bases; unmatched junction nucleotides: 10. CDR1 is SGHAT, CDR2 FQNNGV, per germline. The CDR3 coding sequence is TGTGCCAGCAGCTCCCTCAAGGGGGCGCGGGAGCAGTTCTTC. The encoded protein is CASSSLKGAREQFF.

CDR3 nucleotides: TGTGCCAGCAGCTTCCAAAACACCGGGGAGCTGTTTTTT. This codes for CASSFQNTGELFF. The J gene is TRBJ2-2, the V gene TRBV5-4; D unclear. V was shortened by 2 bases and J by 2 bases, with 4 bases between the two germline ends. Germline values: CDR1 SGHNT, CDR2 YYREEE (reference sequence). The CDR3 is 13 residues long.

The chain recombines TRBV11-3 with TRBJ1-1; a possible D gene is TRBD1 (5 bases). The CDR3 is made up of 17 amino acids. Looked up from germline, CDR1 is SGHNT and CDR2 is YENEEA. V shed 1 base and J shed 5 bases, with 20 bases lying between them. The DNA for the CDR3 is TGTGCCAGCAGCTTAGGAGGGGCGGCTAAAGCGTGGACTGAAGCTTTCTTT. As protein: CASSLGGAAKAWTEAFF.

The chain links TRBV5-4 to TRBJ2-5; D might be TRBD1 (5 bases). V gave up 3 bases and J gave up 0 bases, with 15 bases separating them. CDR3 length equals 16 residues. CDR1 is SGHNT and CDR2 is YYREEE in the germline V gene (reference sequence). CDR3 in DNA: TGTGCCAGCAGCTCCGAAGGCAGGGCTTACCAAGAGACCCAGTACTTC. Amino acid sequence: CASSSEGRAYQETQYF.

The chain couples TRBV7-2 to TRBJ2-7; 8 bases agree with TRBD2. This CDR3 region has 13 residues. V was clipped by 8 bases and J by 1 base; unmatched bases: 4. The germline gives CDR1 SGHTA, CDR2 FQGNSA. CDR3 nucleotides: TGTGCCAGCGTTAGCGGGACTTCCTACGAGCAGTACTTC. Amino acid sequence: CASVSGTSYEQYF.

This clone occurred once. The CDR3 coding sequence is TGCGCCAGCAGCCAGGGGGGTACACCTGAAGAGACCCAGTACTTC. Its translation: CASSQGGTPEETQYF. J is TRBJ2-5 and V is TRBV4-3; the D gene is possibly TRBD2 (6 bases). The CDR3 length is 15 residues. Per germline, CDR1 LGHNA and CDR2 YSLEER. The V and J ends lost 3 bases and 3 bases respectively, with 14 bases between them.

The chain uses TRBV15 and TRBJ2-1; 9 bases match TRBD2. Germline CDR1 is LNHNV and CDR2 is YYDKDF (reference sequence). Losses at the gene ends were 0 bases for V and 5 bases for J; bases not matched to a gene: 5. This CDR3 is 16 amino acids long. The CDR3 DNA is TGTGCCACCAGCAGAGAGAGAGCGGGAGGCAACAATGAGCAGTTCTTC. This encodes CATSRERAGGNNEQFF.

This clone was seen only a few times. The V and J genes are TRBV5-1 and TRBJ1-2; D remains ambiguous. V gave up 1 base and J gave up 6 bases, with 10 bases separating them. The CDR3 totals 13 residues. Germline V gene sequence: CDR1 SGHRS, CDR2 YFSETQ. The CDR3 loop is CASSLLEKDGYTF. DNA of the CDR3: TGCGCCAGCAGCTTGCTAGAAAAGGATGGCTACACCTTC.

This clone was seen a single time. V and J are TRBV4-3 and TRBJ2-2; D remains ambiguous. The CDR3 length is 14 residues. Looked up from germline, CDR1 is LGHNA and CDR2 is YSLEER. Trimming removed 1 base from V and 4 bases from J, with 7 bases in between. The CDR3 spells CASSQGVRTGELFF. The DNA of the CDR3 is TGCGCCAGCAGCCAAGGTGTACGCACCGGGGAGCTGTTTTTT.

V and J are TRBV19 and TRBJ2-3, with D possibly matching TRBD1 (5 bases). CDR1 and CDR2 (germline): LNHDA, SQIVND (reference sequence). Trimming removed 6 bases at V and 5 bases at J, with 9 bases between. There are 12 residues in the CDR3. CDR3 in DNA: TGTGCCAGTAGACAGGCTGGAGATACGCAGTATTTT. Encoded protein: CASRQAGDTQYF.

At least ten counts were recorded for this clone. The V and J genes are TRBV6-1 and TRBJ1-1; the D gene is possibly TRBD1 (5 bases). Trimming cost V 10 bases and J 4 bases, with 16 bases left between them. The CDR3 contains 13 residues. CDR1 MNHNS and CDR2 SASEGT come from the germline V gene. CDR3 residues: CAITTAGGTEAFF. Written as DNA, the CDR3 is TGTGCCATCACGACAGCTGGTGGCACTGAAGCTTTCTTT.

In its sample, this clone was seen a few times. This sequence joins TRBV15 and TRBJ1-1, with D tentatively TRBD1 (6 bases). This CDR3 is built from 12 residues. V lost 9 bases and J 3 bases, leaving 11 bases between the germline ends. CDR1 and CDR2 from the germline V gene are LNHNV and YYDKDF (reference sequence). The CDR3 DNA sequence: TGTGCCACACAGGGAGGGTACACTGAAGCTTTCTTT. It translates to CATQGGYTEAFF.